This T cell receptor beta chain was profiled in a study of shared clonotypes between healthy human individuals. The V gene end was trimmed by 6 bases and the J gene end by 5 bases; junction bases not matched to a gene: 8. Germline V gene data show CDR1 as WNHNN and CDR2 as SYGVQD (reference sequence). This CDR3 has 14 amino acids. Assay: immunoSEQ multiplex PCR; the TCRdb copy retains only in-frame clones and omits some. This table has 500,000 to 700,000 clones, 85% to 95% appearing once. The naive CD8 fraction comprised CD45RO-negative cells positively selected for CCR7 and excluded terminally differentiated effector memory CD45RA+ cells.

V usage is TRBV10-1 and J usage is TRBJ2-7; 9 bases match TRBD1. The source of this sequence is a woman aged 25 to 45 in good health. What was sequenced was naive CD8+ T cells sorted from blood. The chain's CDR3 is CASSTGTGNNEQYF. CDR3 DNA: TGCGCCAGCAGCACCGGGACAGGGAATAACGAGCAGTACTTC.